What follows are 18 T cell receptor beta chains derived from one specimen sequenced in a study of cytomegalovirus exposure and HLA in healthy donors. It was with 60 Vbeta and 13 Jbeta primers that the PCR ran. Only in-frame clones appear in the TCRdb table, and some are missing; sequencing was by immunoSEQ multiplex PCR. The sample records about 270,000 clones, around 86% being singletons. What was sequenced was PBMCs. The receptors were gathered from a man between 40 and 49 years old in good health and CMV-seropositive.

The CDR3 DNA reads TGTGCCAGCAGTACGGGACAGATAATGAACACTGAAGCTTTCTTT. This translates into CASSTGQIMNTEAFF. The J gene is TRBJ1-1, the V gene TRBV6-5, with 7 bases lining up with TRBD1. The CDR3 extends over 15 amino acids. Germline CDR1 MNHEY, CDR2 SVGAGI. The V gene end was trimmed by 5 bases and the J gene end by 0 bases; junction bases not matched to a gene: 6.

The genes are TRBV5-1 and TRBJ2-7, with TRBD2 as a possible D gene (6 bases). This CDR3 is built from 15 residues. CDR1 is SGHRS and CDR2 is YFSETQ in the germline V gene. The V and J ends lost 4 bases and 4 bases respectively, with 18 bases between them. The CDR3 sequence: CASSVPGTGGYEQYF. The CDR3 region has the DNA TGCGCCAGCAGCGTACCCGGAACAGGAGGGTACGAGCAGTACTTC.

This clone was seen a few times. This rearrangement joins TRBV28 to TRBJ2-7; possibly TRBD2 for D (5 bases). The CDR3 has 16 amino acids. Trimming cost V 6 bases and J 4 bases, with 22 bases left between them. Germline V CDR1 and CDR2: MDHEN, SYDVKM. The CDR3 nucleotides are TGTGCCAGCAGCGCCTGGGAAGTCAATAGCGCGTACGAGCAGTACTTC. Its translation is CASSAWEVNSAYEQYF.

This CDR3 is CASSLGLAGGYYEQYF. In DNA form, the CDR3 reads TGTGCCAGCAGCCTGGGACTAGCGGGAGGGTACTACGAGCAGTACTTC. The chain recombines TRBV7-2 with TRBJ2-7, with 16 nucleotides matching TRBD2. CDR1 and CDR2 from the germline V gene are SGHTA and FQGNSA. V lost 5 bases to trimming and J lost 3 bases; unmatched junction nucleotides: 4. There are 16 residues in the CDR3.

The chain carries TRBV5-1 and TRBJ2-1; maybe TRBD2 (6 bases). Trimming cost V 3 bases and J 8 bases, with 9 bases left between them. This CDR3 is 12 amino acids long. The germline gives CDR1 SGHRS, CDR2 YFSETQ. CDR3 region: CASSYASDEQFF. The CDR3, as DNA: TGCGCCAGCAGCTACGCTAGCGATGAGCAGTTCTTC.

The rearrangement uses TRBV2 and TRBJ1-6; 7 bases agree with TRBD1. The V and J ends lost 10 bases and 7 bases, in that order; junction bases with no gene match: 7. CDR3 length equals 13 residues. Germline V CDR1 and CDR2: SNHLY, FYNNEI. The CDR3 bases are TGTGCCACCCGGAAGGGGGCAAATTCACCCCTCCACTTT. This translates into CATRKGANSPLHF.

The chain employs TRBV5-1 and TRBJ2-5, with TRBD2 matching over 11 bases. Germline trimming cut 7 bases from V and 5 bases from J; bases unmatched to any gene: 10. The germline V gene encodes CDR1 SGHRS and CDR2 YFSETQ. The CDR3 totals 15 residues. The CDR3 sequence: CASRTTGLAGETQYF. The CDR3 bases are TGCGCCAGCCGCACTACAGGACTAGCGGGTGAGACCCAGTACTTC.

The chain employs TRBV2 and TRBJ2-7, with a possible D match to TRBD2 (7 bases). Germline loops: CDR1 SNHLY, CDR2 FYNNEI. This CDR3 is built from 14 residues. The ends were cut back, 6 bases at V and 2 bases at J, with 14 bases in the middle. This CDR3 is CASSEGGGAYEQYF. CDR3 nucleotides: TGTGCCAGCAGCGAGGGAGGGGGGGCCTACGAGCAGTACTTC.

The chain joins TRBV5-1 to TRBJ1-1; 10 bases are shared with TRBD1. The CDR3 contains 15 residues. Germline values: CDR1 SGHRS, CDR2 YFSETQ. Trimming removed 0 bases from V and 14 bases from J; junction bases left unmatched: 13. The CDR3 here is CASSLGGVGQGKDFF. CDR3 in DNA: TGCGCCAGCAGCTTGGGAGGTGTGGGACAGGGGAAAGACTTCTTT.

Comment on this clone: At one boundary the junction diverges from the germline segment, which might be a read error. V and J are TRBV7-7 and TRBJ2-2; 10 positions match TRBD2. Germline V gene data show CDR1 as SSHAT and CDR2 as FNYEAQ (reference sequence). The CDR3 is 16 amino acids. Written as DNA, the CDR3 is TGTGCTAGCAGCTTAGCGGGGGGACTAAGGACCGGGGAGCTGTTTTTT. Amino acids: CASSLAGGLRTGELFF.

J is TRBJ2-1 and V is TRBV4-2; 14 positions agree with TRBD2. Germline CDR1 reads LGHNA; CDR2 reads YNFKEQ. This CDR3 has 18 amino acids. Trimming at V came to 3 bases and at J to 0 bases, leaving 4 bases not matched to a gene. The DNA of the CDR3 is TGTGCCAGCAGCCACGGGACTAGCGGGAGAGGCTCCTACAATGAGCAGTTCTTC. Translated, it gives CASSHGTSGRGSYNEQFF.

The rearrangement joins TRBV10-3 to TRBJ2-3; 15 bases match TRBD2. V lost 8 bases to trimming and J lost 0 bases; unmatched junction nucleotides: 6. From germline, CDR1 is ENHRY and CDR2 SYGVKD. The CDR3 sequence is 17 residues long. The chain's CDR3 is CAISAGTSGRSTDTQYF. DNA for the CDR3: TGTGCCATCTCGGCAGGGACTAGCGGGAGGAGCACAGATACGCAGTATTTT.

Only one count was recorded for this clone. The chain joins TRBV6-5 to TRBJ2-7; 7 bases map to TRBD1. Germline values: CDR1 MNHEY, CDR2 SVGAGI. V dropped 6 bases and J dropped 0; count of bases not matched to a gene: 5. CDR3 length: 14 residues. CDR3 loop: CASSLGQSSYEQYF. CDR3 nucleotide sequence: TGTGCCAGCAGCCTGGGACAGAGCTCCTACGAGCAGTACTTC.

CDR3 in DNA: TGTGCCAGCAGCTGGAGACAGTTGAACACTGAAGCTTTCTTT. Its protein is CASSWRQLNTEAFF. The J gene is TRBJ1-1, the V gene TRBV7-3; D is possibly TRBD1 (5 bases). CDR1 is SGHTA and CDR2 is FQGTGA in the germline V gene. The CDR3 is made up of 14 amino acids. The ends were cut back, 4 bases at V and 0 bases at J, with 9 bases in the middle.

The V call is TRBV10-3, the J call TRBJ2-7; 9 bases map to TRBD1. The CDR3 has 14 residues. The germline gives CDR1 ENHRY, CDR2 SYGVKD. The V gene end was trimmed by 5 bases and the J gene end by 6 bases; junction bases not matched to a gene: 8. The CDR3 region has the DNA TGTGCCATCAGTACCACCGGGACAGGGCTCGAGCAGTACTTC. This encodes CAISTTGTGLEQYF.

V is TRBV30 and J is TRBJ2-7; the match to TRBD2 covers 13 bases. V lost 2 bases, J lost 7 bases, and 2 bases stayed unmatched. Looked up from germline, CDR1 is GTSNPN and CDR2 is SVGIG (reference sequence). This CDR3 contains 13 residues. As DNA, the CDR3 is TGTGCCTGGAGTTGGACTAGCGGGAGAGAGCAGTACTTC. Translation gives CAWSWTSGREQYF.

The chain combines TRBV7-8 with TRBJ2-5; 9 positions match TRBD2. CDR3 length: 16 amino acids. V was pared by 4 bases and J by 2 bases, with 8 bases of the junction left unmatched. Per germline, CDR1 SGHVS and CDR2 FQNEAQ. The CDR3 DNA follows: TGTGCCAGCAGCTACCTAGCGGGGCTCTTGCAAGAGACCCAGTACTTC. Translation gives CASSYLAGLLQETQYF.

The chain has TRBV28 and TRBJ2-7; 7 bases fit TRBD2. V shed 6 bases and J 2 bases; nucleotides not matched to a gene: 7. Germline V lookup: CDR1 MDHEN, CDR2 SYDVKM. This CDR3 has 14 residues. CDR3 loop: CASSPQAGAYEQYF. The CDR3 DNA sequence: TGTGCCAGCAGCCCTCAGGCGGGAGCCTACGAGCAGTACTTC.